Each of the 21 T cell receptor beta chains below was sequenced from the same sample in a study of T cell responses to AZD1222 COVID-19 vaccine. Produced via immunoSEQ multiplex PCR; TCRdb's table is partial and in-frame only. The data contain some 120,000 clones, about 86% of them singletons. The sequences come from peripheral blood, collected on day 0 of AZD1222 vaccination. The receptors shown here come from an adult in good health.

J is TRBJ2-1 and V is TRBV27; unclear D gene. The CDR3 is 13 residues long. Germline V gene lookup returns CDR1 MNHEY and CDR2 SMNVEV (reference sequence). V lost 10 bases, J lost 8 bases, and 18 bases lay in between. The CDR3 region is CATTPPWSYEQFF. CDR3 sequence (DNA): TGTGCCACCACACCCCCTTGGTCGTATGAGCAGTTCTTC.

The genes are TRBV28 and TRBJ2-5; 9 bases match TRBD1. The CDR3 spans 15 residues. Germline V gene lookup returns CDR1 MDHEN and CDR2 SYDVKM. Trimming took 5 bases from V and 6 from J; bases not matched to a gene: 10. Here the CDR3 DNA reads TGTGCCAGCAGTCTCCGCGGGACAGGGTTGAAGACCCAGTACTTC. Amino acids: CASSLRGTGLKTQYF.

The CDR3 nucleotides read TGTGCCACCAGCAGCGACAGGGGCTCCTACAATGAGCAGTTCTTC. Its translation is CATSSDRGSYNEQFF. This chain connects TRBV15 to TRBJ2-1, with 8 bases lining up with TRBD1. J lost 0 bases, V lost 3 bases, and 1 base had no gene match. This CDR3 spans 15 amino acids. Per germline, CDR1 LNHNV and CDR2 YYDKDF (reference sequence).

This chain joins TRBV5-8 and TRBJ1-5; tentative D call: TRBD1 (5 bases). The germline gives CDR1 SGHTS, CDR2 YDEGEE. The ends were cut back, 4 bases at V and 9 bases at J, with 23 bases in the middle. The CDR3 is 16 residues long. The CDR3 loop is CASSTASGTGMRPQHF. CDR3 DNA: TGTGCCAGCAGCACCGCATCCGGGACGGGGATGAGGCCCCAGCATTTT.

The rearrangement links TRBV6-2 or TRBV6-3 to TRBJ1-1; D is possibly TRBD1 (5 bases). The germline V gene encodes CDR1 MNHEY and CDR2 SVGEGT. The CDR3 runs to 14 residues. The germline V and J ends were trimmed by 4 bases and 0 bases, with 9 bases remaining between them. The CDR3, as DNA: TGTGCCAGCAGTTTCCCAGGGATGAACACTGAAGCTTTCTTT. It yields the protein CASSFPGMNTEAFF.

The rearrangement joins TRBV18 to TRBJ1-4; D gene ambiguous. Germline values: CDR1 KGHSH, CDR2 LQKENI. Deletions cut 3 bases from V and 6 bases from J, with 8 bases between. The CDR3 has 13 residues. The CDR3: CASSPLVDEKLFF. DNA of the CDR3: TGTGCCAGCTCACCCCTAGTGGATGAAAAACTGTTTTTT.

J is TRBJ2-5 and V is TRBV7-9, with 8 bases aligning to TRBD1. V lost 1 base and J lost 5; bases outside the gene matches: 6. This CDR3 is 15 amino acids long. Germline CDR1 SEHNR, CDR2 FQNEAQ (reference sequence). In DNA form, the CDR3 reads TGTGCCAGCAGCTTAGGGCCGACAGGGGTCGAGACCCAGTACTTC. Its translation is CASSLGPTGVETQYF.

The V gene is TRBV11-1, the J gene TRBJ1-2; no definite D call. From germline, CDR1 is SGHAT and CDR2 FQDESV (reference sequence). V was shortened by 1 base and J by 2 bases, with 5 bases between the two germline ends. The CDR3 length is 13 residues. The CDR3 DNA sequence: TGTGCCAGCAGCTTAGAACAGAACTATGGCTACACCTTC. Amino acids: CASSLEQNYGYTF.

The rearrangement joins TRBV4-3 to TRBJ2-1, with 13 bases matching TRBD2. The CDR3 is 16 residues long. J lost 7 bases, V lost 3 bases, and 6 bases had no gene match. CDR1 and CDR2 (germline): LGHNA, YSLEER. The CDR3 DNA reads TGCGCCAGCAGCCAGAGACTAGCGGGAGGAAGAAATGAGCAGTTCTTC. It encodes CASSQRLAGGRNEQFF.

The V and J genes are TRBV19 and TRBJ1-1, with 9 bases lining up with TRBD1. The V segment lost 5 bases and the J segment 4 bases; nucleotides outside the gene matches: 5. CDR3 length equals 14 residues. Germline V gives CDR1 LNHDA, CDR2 SQIVND (reference sequence). Written as DNA, the CDR3 is TGTGCCAGTAGTTCCCGACAGGGGGGCACTGAAGCTTTCTTT. Protein sequence: CASSSRQGGTEAFF.

The rearrangement joins TRBV28 to TRBJ1-2; tentatively, D is TRBD1 (6 bases). The CDR3 is 14 residues long. V gave up 8 bases and J gave up 7 bases, with 20 bases separating them. Germline assignment: CDR1 MDHEN and CDR2 SYDVKM. The CDR3 coding sequence is TGTGCCAGCCGTAGAGGGGGGGGCGCGGCTGGCTACACCTTC. Translated: CASRRGGGAAGYTF.

The rearrangement joins TRBV5-6 to TRBJ2-5; 16 positions match TRBD2. The V gene's germline CDR1 is SGHDT and CDR2 YYEEEE. Trimming cost V 4 bases and J 5 bases; bases outside gene matches: 8. The CDR3 length is 17 residues. CDR3 amino acids: CASSKGLAGGPGETQYF. The CDR3 DNA reads TGTGCCAGCAGCAAGGGACTAGCGGGAGGGCCAGGGGAGACCCAGTACTTC.

J is TRBJ1-6 and V is TRBV7-2; no definite D call. The CDR3 length is 15 residues. Trimming pared 5 bases from V and 7 bases from J, leaving 15 bases between. The V gene's germline CDR1 is SGHTA and CDR2 FQGNSA. The CDR3 nucleotides are TGTGCCAGCAGCCCAAGCCTGGTATGGAATTCACCCCTCCACTTT. Translating it yields CASSPSLVWNSPLHF.

This sequence joins TRBV28 and TRBJ2-7; no definite D call. V lost 4 bases and J lost 3, with 16 bases in between. Germline values: CDR1 MDHEN, CDR2 SYDVKM. The CDR3 is made up of 15 amino acids. The DNA for the CDR3 is TGTGCCAGCAGTTCGCCCGGTCGACAAAACTACGAGCAGTACTTC. It codes for CASSSPGRQNYEQYF. Drawing the rest from reference TRBV28 and TRBJ2-7, the complete variable domain is DVKVTQSSRYLVKRTGEKVFLECVQDMDHENMFWYRQDPGLGLRLIYFSYDVKMKEKGDIPEGYSVSREKKERFSLILESASTNQTSMYLCASSSPGRQNYEQYFGPGTRLTVT.

As for this clone: At one boundary the junction diverges from the germline segment, which might be a read error. V and J are TRBV6-1 and TRBJ2-7, with TRBD1 identical over 9 bases. The CDR3 contains 14 residues. In germline, CDR1 is MNHNS, CDR2 SASEGT. Here the CDR3 reads CASREGTGTYEQYF. CDR3 nucleotides: TGTGCCAGCAGGGAAGGGACAGGGACTTACGAGCAGTACTTC.

The count of this clone is one. The chain employs TRBV15 and TRBJ2-7; the D call may be TRBD1 or TRBD2 (5 bases each). Germline CDR1 LNHNV, CDR2 YYDKDF (reference sequence). V gave up 6 bases and J gave up 0 bases, with 21 bases separating them. The CDR3 covers 17 residues. CDR3 region: CATSTNKGRGRSYEQYF. CDR3 nucleotides: TGTGCCACCAGTACTAACAAGGGAAGGGGACGCTCCTACGAGCAGTACTTC.

The chain carries TRBV6-5 and TRBJ2-3, with 9 bases that match TRBD1. Trimming took 8 bases from V and 4 from J; bases not matched to a gene: 4. Germline values: CDR1 MNHEY, CDR2 SVGAGI. CDR3 length: 13 residues. In DNA form, the CDR3 reads TGTGCCAGCGCCAACAGGGGGCCAGATACGCAGTATTTT. It specifies CASANRGPDTQYF.

The genes are TRBV7-8 and TRBJ1-5; D gene ambiguous. V lost 5 bases, J lost 5 bases, and 13 bases lay in between. This CDR3 has 14 amino acids. Germline V lookup: CDR1 SGHVS, CDR2 FQNEAQ. CDR3 residues: CASSPSLPHQPQHF. DNA of the CDR3: TGTGCCAGCAGCCCCAGCTTACCCCATCAGCCCCAGCATTTT.

The CDR3 DNA reads as TGCGCCAGCAGCCCGGTTGGCAATCAGCCCCAGCATTTT. This codes for CASSPVGNQPQHF. This chain uses TRBV5-1 with TRBJ1-5; D is unclear. Germline values: CDR1 SGHRS, CDR2 YFSETQ. V lost 4 bases to trimming and J lost 2 bases, with 7 bases between them. This CDR3 is 13 amino acids long.

J is TRBJ2-1 and V is TRBV30; TRBD2 might be the D (6 bases). V gave up 5 bases and J gave up 8 bases, with 19 bases separating them. There are 14 residues in the CDR3. In germline, CDR1 is GTSNPN, CDR2 SVGIG (reference sequence). As DNA, the CDR3 is TGTGCCTGGGGGCAAGGCGGGGAGTTCGATGAGCAGTTCTTC. Protein sequence: CAWGQGGEFDEQFF.

The sample holds a few counts of this clone. The gene calls are TRBV12-3 or TRBV12-4 and TRBJ1-1; 7 nucleotides align to TRBD1. The CDR3 is made up of 13 amino acids. With V trimmed by 7 bases and J by 6 bases, 8 bases remained unmatched. The CDR3 DNA follows: TGTGCCAGCATACCATTTCAGGGGGCTGAAGCTTTCTTT. It specifies CASIPFQGAEAFF.